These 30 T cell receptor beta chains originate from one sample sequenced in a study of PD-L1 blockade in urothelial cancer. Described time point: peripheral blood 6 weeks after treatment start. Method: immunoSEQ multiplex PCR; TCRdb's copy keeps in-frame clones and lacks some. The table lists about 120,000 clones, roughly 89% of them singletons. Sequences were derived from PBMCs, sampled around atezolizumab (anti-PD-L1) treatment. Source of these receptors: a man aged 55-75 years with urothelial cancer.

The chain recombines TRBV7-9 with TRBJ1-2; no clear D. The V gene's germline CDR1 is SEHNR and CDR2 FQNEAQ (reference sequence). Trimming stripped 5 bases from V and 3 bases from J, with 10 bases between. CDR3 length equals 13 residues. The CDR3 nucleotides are TGTGCCAGCAGCCCCCCGGGATACTATGGCTACACCTTC. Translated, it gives CASSPPGYYGYTF.

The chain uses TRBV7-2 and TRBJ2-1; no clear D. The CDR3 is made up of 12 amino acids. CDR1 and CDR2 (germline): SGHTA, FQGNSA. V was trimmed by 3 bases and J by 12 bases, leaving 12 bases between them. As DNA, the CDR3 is TGTGCCAGCAGCTTCGCCCTCGGCGGGCAGTTCTTC. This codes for CASSFALGGQFF.

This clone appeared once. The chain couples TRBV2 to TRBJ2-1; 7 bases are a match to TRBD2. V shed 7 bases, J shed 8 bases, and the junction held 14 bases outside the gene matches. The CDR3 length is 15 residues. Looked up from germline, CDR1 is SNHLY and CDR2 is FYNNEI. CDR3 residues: CASTGRAGVGDEQFF. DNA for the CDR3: TGTGCCAGCACCGGACGGGCGGGAGTTGGAGATGAGCAGTTCTTC.

The CDR3 DNA reads as TGTGCCATCGGGGCAGGGGACACAGATACGCAGTATTTT. Protein product: CAIGAGDTDTQYF. The chain has TRBV10-3 and TRBJ2-3, with a possible D match to TRBD1 (6 bases). Germline V CDR1 and CDR2: ENHRY, SYGVKD. V lost 8 bases, J lost 2 bases, and 11 bases lay in between. The CDR3 contains 13 residues.

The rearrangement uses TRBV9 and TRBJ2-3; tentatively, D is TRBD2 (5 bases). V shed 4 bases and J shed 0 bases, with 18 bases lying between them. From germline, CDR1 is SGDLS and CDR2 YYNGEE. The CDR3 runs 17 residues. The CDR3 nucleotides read TGTGCCAGCAGCCCGGGGTGGGCTAGGTTTAGCACAGATACGCAGTATTTT. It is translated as CASSPGWARFSTDTQYF.

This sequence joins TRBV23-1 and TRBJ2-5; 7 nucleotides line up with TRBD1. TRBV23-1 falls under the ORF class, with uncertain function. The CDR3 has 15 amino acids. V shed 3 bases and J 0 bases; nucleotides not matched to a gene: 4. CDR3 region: CASSQAGGHQETQYF. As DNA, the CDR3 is TGCGCCAGCAGTCAGGCAGGGGGTCACCAAGAGACCCAGTACTTC.

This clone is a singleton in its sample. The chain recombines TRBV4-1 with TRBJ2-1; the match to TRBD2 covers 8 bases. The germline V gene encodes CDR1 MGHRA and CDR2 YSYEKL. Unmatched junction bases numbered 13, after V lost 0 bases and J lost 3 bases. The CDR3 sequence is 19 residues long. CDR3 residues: CASSQEGAGVGARYNEQFF. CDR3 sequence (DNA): TGCGCCAGCAGCCAAGAAGGAGCGGGAGTTGGGGCCCGCTACAATGAGCAGTTCTTC.

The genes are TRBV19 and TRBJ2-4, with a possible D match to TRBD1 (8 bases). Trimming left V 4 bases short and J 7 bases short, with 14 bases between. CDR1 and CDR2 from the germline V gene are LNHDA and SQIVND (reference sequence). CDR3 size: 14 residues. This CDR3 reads CASSKTGGVNIQYF. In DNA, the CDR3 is TGTGCCAGTAGTAAAACAGGGGGGGTCAACATTCAGTACTTC.

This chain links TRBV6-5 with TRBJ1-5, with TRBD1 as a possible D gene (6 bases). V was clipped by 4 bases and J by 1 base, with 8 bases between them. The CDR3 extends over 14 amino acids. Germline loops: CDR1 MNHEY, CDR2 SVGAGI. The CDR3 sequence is CASSSGVSNQPQHF. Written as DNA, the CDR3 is TGTGCCAGCAGTTCAGGGGTAAGCAATCAGCCCCAGCATTTT.

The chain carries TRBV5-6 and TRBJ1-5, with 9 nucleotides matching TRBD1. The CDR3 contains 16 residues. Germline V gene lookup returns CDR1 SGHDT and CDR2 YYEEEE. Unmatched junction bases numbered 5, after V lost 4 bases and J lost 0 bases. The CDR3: CASSAGQGYSNQPQHF. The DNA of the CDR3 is TGTGCCAGCAGCGCGGGACAGGGCTATAGCAATCAGCCCCAGCATTTT.

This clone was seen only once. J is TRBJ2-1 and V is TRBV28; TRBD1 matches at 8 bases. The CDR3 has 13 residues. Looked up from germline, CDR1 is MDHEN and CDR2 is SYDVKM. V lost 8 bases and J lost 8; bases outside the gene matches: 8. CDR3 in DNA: TGTGCCAGCCGAGGACAGGGTTCCTATGAGCAGTTCTTC. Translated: CASRGQGSYEQFF.

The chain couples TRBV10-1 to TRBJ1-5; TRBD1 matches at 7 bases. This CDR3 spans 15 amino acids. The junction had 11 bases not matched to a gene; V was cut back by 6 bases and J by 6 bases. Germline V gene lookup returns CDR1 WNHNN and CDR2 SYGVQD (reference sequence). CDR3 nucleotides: TGCGCCAGCAGGGTTAACAGGGGCGAGAGTCAGCCCCAGCATTTT. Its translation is CASRVNRGESQPQHF.

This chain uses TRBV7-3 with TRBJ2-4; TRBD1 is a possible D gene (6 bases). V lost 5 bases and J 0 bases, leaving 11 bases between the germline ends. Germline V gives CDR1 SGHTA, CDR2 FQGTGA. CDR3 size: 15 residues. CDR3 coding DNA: TGTGCCAGCAGCCCAGGGGCGGTAGCCAAAAACATTCAGTACTTC. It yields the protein CASSPGAVAKNIQYF.

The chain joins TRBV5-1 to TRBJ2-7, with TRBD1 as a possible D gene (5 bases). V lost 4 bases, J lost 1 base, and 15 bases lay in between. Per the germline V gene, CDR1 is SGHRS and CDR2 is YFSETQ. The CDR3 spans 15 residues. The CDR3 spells CASSLPETVSYEQYF. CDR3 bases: TGCGCCAGCAGCCTTCCCGAGACAGTTTCCTACGAGCAGTACTTC.

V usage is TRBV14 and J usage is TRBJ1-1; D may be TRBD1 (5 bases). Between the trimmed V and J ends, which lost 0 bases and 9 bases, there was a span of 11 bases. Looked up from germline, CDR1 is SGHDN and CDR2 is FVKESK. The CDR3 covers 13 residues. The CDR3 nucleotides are TGTGCCAGCAGCCAAGATTCGGGGGGTCAAGCTTTCTTT. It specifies CASSQDSGGQAFF.

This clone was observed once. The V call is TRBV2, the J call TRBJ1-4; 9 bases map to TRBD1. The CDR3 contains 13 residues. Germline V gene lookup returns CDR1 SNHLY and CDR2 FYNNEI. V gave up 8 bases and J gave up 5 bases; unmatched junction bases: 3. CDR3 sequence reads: CASRDRANEKLFF. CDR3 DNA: TGTGCCAGCCGGGACAGGGCAAATGAAAAACTGTTTTTT. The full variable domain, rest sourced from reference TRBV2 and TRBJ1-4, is EPEVTQTPSHQVTQMGQEVILRCVPISNHLYFYWYRQILGQKVEFLVSFYNNEISEKSEIFDDQFSVERPDGSNFTLKIRSTKLEDSAMYFCASRDRANEKLFFGSGTQLSVL.

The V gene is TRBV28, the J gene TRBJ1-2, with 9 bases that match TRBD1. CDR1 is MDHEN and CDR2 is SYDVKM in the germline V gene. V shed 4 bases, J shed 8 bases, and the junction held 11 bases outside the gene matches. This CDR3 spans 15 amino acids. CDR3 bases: TGTGCCAGCAGTTCACCTCCGGGACAGGGAGGGGGCTACACCTTC. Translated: CASSSPPGQGGGYTF.

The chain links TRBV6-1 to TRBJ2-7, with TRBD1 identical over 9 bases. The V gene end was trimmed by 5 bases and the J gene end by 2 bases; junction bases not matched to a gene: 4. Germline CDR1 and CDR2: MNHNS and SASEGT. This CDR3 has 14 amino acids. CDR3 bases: TGTGCCAGCAGTCTCCGGGACAGGGCCTACGAGCAGTACTTC. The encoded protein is CASSLRDRAYEQYF.

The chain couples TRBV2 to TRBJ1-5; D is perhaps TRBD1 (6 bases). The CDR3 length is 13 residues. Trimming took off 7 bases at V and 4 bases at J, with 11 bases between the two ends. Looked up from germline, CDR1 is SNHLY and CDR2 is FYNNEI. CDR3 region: CASIGGENQPQHF. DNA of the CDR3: TGTGCCAGCATAGGGGGAGAAAATCAGCCCCAGCATTTT. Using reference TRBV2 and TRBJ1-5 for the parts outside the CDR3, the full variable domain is EPEVTQTPSHQVTQMGQEVILRCVPISNHLYFYWYRQILGQKVEFLVSFYNNEISEKSEIFDDQFSVERPDGSNFTLKIRSTKLEDSAMYFCASIGGENQPQHFGDGTRLSIL.

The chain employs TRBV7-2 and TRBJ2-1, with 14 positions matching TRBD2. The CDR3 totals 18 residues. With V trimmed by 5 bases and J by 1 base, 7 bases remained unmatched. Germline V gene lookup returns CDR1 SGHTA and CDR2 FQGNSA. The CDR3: CASSTRLAGGLSYNEQFF. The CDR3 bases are TGTGCCAGCAGCACTCGACTAGCGGGGGGGCTATCCTACAATGAGCAGTTCTTC.

CDR3 residues: CASSEWVGESTPLAKNIQYF. In nucleotides, the CDR3 is TGTGCCAGCAGTGAATGGGTCGGGGAATCAACCCCTTTAGCCAAAAACATTCAGTACTTC. The rearrangement links TRBV6-1 to TRBJ2-4; TRBD2 might be the D (5 bases). Trimming pared 2 bases from V and 0 bases from J, leaving 23 bases between. Germline values: CDR1 MNHNS, CDR2 SASEGT. This CDR3 spans 20 amino acids.

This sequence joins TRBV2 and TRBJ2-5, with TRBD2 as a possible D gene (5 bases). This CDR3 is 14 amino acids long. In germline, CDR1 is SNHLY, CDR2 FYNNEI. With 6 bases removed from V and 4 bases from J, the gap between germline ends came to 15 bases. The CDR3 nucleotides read TGTGCCAGCAGCGAGGCAGCTGGGAGAGAGACCCAGTACTTC. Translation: CASSEAAGRETQYF.

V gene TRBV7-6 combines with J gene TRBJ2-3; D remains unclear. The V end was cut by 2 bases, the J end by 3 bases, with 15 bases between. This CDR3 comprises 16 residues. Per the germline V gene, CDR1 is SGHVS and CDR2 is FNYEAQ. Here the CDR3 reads CASSLFIEVETDTQYF. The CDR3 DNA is TGTGCCAGCAGCTTATTTATAGAAGTAGAGACAGATACGCAGTATTTT.

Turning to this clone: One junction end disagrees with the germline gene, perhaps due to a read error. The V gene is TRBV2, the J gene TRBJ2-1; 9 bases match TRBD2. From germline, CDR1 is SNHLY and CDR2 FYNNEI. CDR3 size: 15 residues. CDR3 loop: CASSELAGSFNEQFF. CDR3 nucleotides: TGTGCCAGCAGTGAACTAGCGGGATCCTTCAATGAGCAGTTCTTC.

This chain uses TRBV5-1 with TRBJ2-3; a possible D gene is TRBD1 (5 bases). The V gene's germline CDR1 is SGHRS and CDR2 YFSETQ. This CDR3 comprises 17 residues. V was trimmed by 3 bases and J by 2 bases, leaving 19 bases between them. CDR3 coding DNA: TGCGCCAGCAGCTCAGGGTCTGTTGCCCGACCCACAGATACGCAGTATTTT. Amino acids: CASSSGSVARPTDTQYF.

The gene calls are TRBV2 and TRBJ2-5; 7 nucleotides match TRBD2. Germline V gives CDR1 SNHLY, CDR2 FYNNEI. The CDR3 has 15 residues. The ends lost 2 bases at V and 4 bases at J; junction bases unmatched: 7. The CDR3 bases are TGTGCCAGCAGTGAATTTAAGGGAGGGATAGAGACCCAGTACTTC. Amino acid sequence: CASSEFKGGIETQYF.

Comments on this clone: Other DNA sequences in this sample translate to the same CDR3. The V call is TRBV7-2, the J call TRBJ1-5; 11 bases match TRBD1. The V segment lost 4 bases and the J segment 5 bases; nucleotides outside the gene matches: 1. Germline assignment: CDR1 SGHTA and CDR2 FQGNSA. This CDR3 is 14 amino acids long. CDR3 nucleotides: TGTGCCAGCAGCTCGGGACAGGGGGATCAGCCCCAGCATTTT. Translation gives CASSSGQGDQPQHF.

The CDR3 nucleotides read TGTGCCAGCAGCTCGACAGGCTCTGGGGCCAACGTCCTGACTTTC. It codes for CASSSTGSGANVLTF. V gene TRBV5-8 combines with J gene TRBJ2-6; D is possibly TRBD1 (6 bases). The V gene lost 3 bases and the J gene lost 0 bases, with 7 bases spanning the gap. The germline gives CDR1 SGHTS, CDR2 YDEGEE. CDR3 length: 15 residues.

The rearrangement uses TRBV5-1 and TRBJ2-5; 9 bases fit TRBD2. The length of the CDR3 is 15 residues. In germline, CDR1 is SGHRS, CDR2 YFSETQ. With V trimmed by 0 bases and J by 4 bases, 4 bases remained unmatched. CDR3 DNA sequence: TGCGCCAGCAGCTTGGGCGGGGGGGCCGGAGAGACCCAGTACTTC. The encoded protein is CASSLGGGAGETQYF.

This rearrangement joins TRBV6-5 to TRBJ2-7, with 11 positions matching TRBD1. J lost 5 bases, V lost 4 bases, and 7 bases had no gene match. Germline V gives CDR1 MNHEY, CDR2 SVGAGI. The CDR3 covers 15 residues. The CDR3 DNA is TGTGCCAGCAGTTTGCTCGGGACAGGGGGTAACGAGCAGTACTTC. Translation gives CASSLLGTGGNEQYF.